The rows below give T cell receptor beta chains drawn from one sample of a study of blood T cell repertoires in COVID-19. The protocol was immunoSEQ multiplex PCR, while the TCRdb copy is restricted to in-frame clones and leaves out a portion. The sample carries about 87,000 clones, roughly 88% recorded once. The specimen was peripheral blood. These receptors were taken from a woman of 80 years or more with COVID-19, enrolled during active disease. Both conserved end residues are part of each CDR3. D genes are given only for firm matches. A clone size is listed for some rows: how often the clone was seen (once, few, many), or a class if it is expanded.

d_call cdr3_length j_call v_call clone_size cdr3_nt cdr3_aa
- 16 TRBJ1-6 TRBV5-4 - TGTGCCAGCAGCTTGGGGGGGCGCTCCTATAATTCACCCCTCCACTTT CASSLGGRSYNSPLHF
- 15 TRBJ1-6 TRBV4-2 - TGTGCCAGCAGCCAACGCCCCCGCGGGAATTCACCCCTCCACTTT CASSQRPRGNSPLHF
TRBD2 12 TRBJ2-7 TRBV12-3/TRBV12-4 once TGTGCCAGCAGTTTAGGTAGCGGGGGCCCCCTCTTC CASSLGSGGPLF
- 12 TRBJ2-5 TRBV18 many TGTGCCAGCTCACCGGGAGAAGAGACCCAGTACTTC CASSPGEETQYF
TRBD1 15 TRBJ2-2 TRBV6-2/TRBV6-3 once TGTGCCAGCAGTCGGGGGACAGGGGGCACCGGGGAGCTGTTTTTT CASSRGTGGTGELFF
TRBD2 17 TRBJ2-5 TRBV11-2 - TGTGCCAGCAGCTTCGGCCTACTAGCGGGGCGACAAGAGACCCAGTACTTC CASSFGLLAGRQETQYF
TRBD1 17 TRBJ1-2 TRBV27 - TGTGCCAGCAGTTTAGACAGGGGGGGAAGGTCAGACTATGGCTACACCTTC CASSLDRGGRSDYGYTF
- 15 TRBJ1-5 TRBV21-1 - TGTGCCAGCAAGATTCTCCGACAGATCAATCAGCCCCAGCATTTT CASKILRQINQPQHF
TRBD1 16 TRBJ2-3 TRBV4-2 - TGTGCCAGCAGCCAGAGGGACAGGGGGCCCACAGATACGCAGTATTTT CASSQRDRGPTDTQYF
- 14 TRBJ1-1 TRBV18 - TGTGCCAGCTCACCACCGGAGGGGAGAACTGAAGCTTTCTTT CASSPPEGRTEAFF
TRBD1 16 TRBJ1-2 TRBV11-2 - TGTGCCAGCAGCTTGATCAGGGGGCGGATTGGGAATGGCTACACCTTC CASSLIRGRIGNGYTF